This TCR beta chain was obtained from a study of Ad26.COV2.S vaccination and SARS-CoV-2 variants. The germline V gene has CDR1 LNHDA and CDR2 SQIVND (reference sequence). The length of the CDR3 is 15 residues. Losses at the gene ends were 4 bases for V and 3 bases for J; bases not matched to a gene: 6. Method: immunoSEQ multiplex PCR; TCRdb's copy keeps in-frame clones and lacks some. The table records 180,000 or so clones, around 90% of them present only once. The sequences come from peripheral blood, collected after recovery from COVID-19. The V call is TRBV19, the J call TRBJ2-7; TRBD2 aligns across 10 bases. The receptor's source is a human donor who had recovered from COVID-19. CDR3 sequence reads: CASSKTSGFNYEQYF. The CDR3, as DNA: TGTGCCAGTAGTAAGACTAGCGGGTTCAACTACGAGCAGTACTTC.